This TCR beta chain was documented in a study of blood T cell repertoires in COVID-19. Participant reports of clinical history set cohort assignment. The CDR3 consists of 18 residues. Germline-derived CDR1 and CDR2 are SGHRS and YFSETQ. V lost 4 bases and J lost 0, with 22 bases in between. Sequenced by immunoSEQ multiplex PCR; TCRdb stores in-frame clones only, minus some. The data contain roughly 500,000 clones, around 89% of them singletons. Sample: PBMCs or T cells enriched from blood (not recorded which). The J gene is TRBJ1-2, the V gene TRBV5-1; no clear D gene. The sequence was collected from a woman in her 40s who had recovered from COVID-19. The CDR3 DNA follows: TGCGCCAGCAGCCAGAGGCACTACAAGGGAGAATCTAACTATGGCTACACCTTC. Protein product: CASSQRHYKGESNYGYTF.